Below, one T cell receptor beta chain is given with its context. Its cognate antigen is unknown. This sample is part of a study of T cell repertoires in cytomegalovirus infection. Overall study: Matching HLA type and CMV infection were both indicated by public TCR beta signatures.

Via MiXCR, TCRdb re-called the reads, giving one row per CDR3 protein. The data contain some 700,000 distinct CDR3 sequences, less than 40% of them singletons. General study results and limits: Carriage of CMV together with the relevant HLA was identifiable through cumulative public TCR beta family frequency. HLA-C-restricted TCR beta clonotypes specific for CMV led the ex vivo response.

CDR3 length: 12 residues. Trimming shortened V by 10 bases and J by 8 bases, and 17 bases separated the two germline ends. From germline, CDR1 is MNHNS and CDR2 SASEGT. The TCR was taken from a human donor in good health (CMV status not recorded). Some clones in this sample may be carry-over from other donors' samples. Sequencing was done on a sample of PBMCs. This chain joins TRBV6-1 and TRBJ1-2, with D tentatively TRBD1 (5 bases). The CDR3 nucleotides read TGTGCCATTGGAGGCAGGGTCGGAGGCTACACCTTC. Residues: CAIGGRVGGYTF.